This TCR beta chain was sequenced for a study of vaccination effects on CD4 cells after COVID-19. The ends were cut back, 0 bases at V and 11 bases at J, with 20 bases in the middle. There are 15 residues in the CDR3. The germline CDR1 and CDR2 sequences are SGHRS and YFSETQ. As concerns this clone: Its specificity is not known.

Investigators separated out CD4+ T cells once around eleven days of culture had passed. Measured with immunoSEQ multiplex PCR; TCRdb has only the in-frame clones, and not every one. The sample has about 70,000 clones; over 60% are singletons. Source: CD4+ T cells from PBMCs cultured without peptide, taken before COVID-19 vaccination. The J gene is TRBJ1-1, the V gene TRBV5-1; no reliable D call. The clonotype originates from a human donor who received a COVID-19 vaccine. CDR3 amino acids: CASSLGIQGPKDAFF. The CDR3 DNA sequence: TGCGCCAGCAGCTTGGGGATACAAGGACCAAAAGACGCTTTCTTT.